This T cell receptor (beta chain) was recovered during a study of OX40 agonist ivuxolimab in advanced cancers. For the study at large: Participants could have had prior anti-PD-1, anti-PD-L1 or anti-CTLA-4 therapy, and around 40% had some.

Concerning this clone itself: Antigen unknown.

The repertoire was sequenced with immunoSEQ multiplex PCR; TCRdb's copy has only in-frame clones and lacks some. Among tens of thousands of clones listed, roughly 91% were seen once. Study-level findings and limits: CD4+ and CD8+ blood T cells expanded clonally by week 6 at 0.1 to 3.0 mg/kg. Relative to CD4+, CD8+ T cells held more expanded clones on average. Undetermined was the antigen specificity of the expanded peripheral T cells.

Germline CDR1 is SGHTA and CDR2 is FQGNSA. Trimming took 3 bases from V and 4 from J; bases not matched to a gene: 13. The CDR3 covers 17 residues. This sequence joins TRBV7-2 and TRBJ2-3; 7 nucleotides agree with TRBD2. Sequenced here: CD4+ or CD8+ T cells sorted from blood, sampled in a trial of the OX40 agonist ivuxolimab. This sequence originates from an adult with an advanced solid tumor such as melanoma, head and neck, liver or kidney cancer. The CDR3 region has the DNA TGTGCCAGCAGCTTCATAGGAGGGGCTAGCGGCCCAGATACGCAGTATTTT. It yields the protein CASSFIGGASGPDTQYF.